Following are 25 T cell receptor beta chains from one sample sequenced in a study of lymphopenia after photon versus proton radiotherapy. Assay used: immunoSEQ multiplex PCR; TCRdb lists only in-frame clones, some missing. The data show approximately 150,000 clones, around 85% seen once. The sequences come from peripheral blood, collected from a patient treated with photon-based radiotherapy. These receptors all stem from a man aged 45-60 years with gastric cancer.

V gene TRBV7-9 combines with J gene TRBJ1-4, with D unresolved. CDR1 SEHNR and CDR2 FQNEAQ come from the germline V gene (reference sequence). The CDR3 consists of 17 residues. V lost 5 bases to trimming and J lost 0 bases, with 16 bases between them. In DNA form, the CDR3 reads TGTGCCAGCAGCCTCGGGATCAGCCTGGCAACTAATGAAAAACTGTTTTTT. Translated: CASSLGISLATNEKLFF. Full variable domain (outside the CDR3, taken from reference TRBV7-9 and TRBJ1-4): DTGVSQNPRHKITKRGQNVTFRCDPISEHNRLYWYRQTLGQGPEFLTYFQNEAQLEKSRLLSDRFSAERPKGSFSTLEIQRTEQGDSAMYLCASSLGISLATNEKLFFGSGTQLSVL.

This chain links TRBV2 with TRBJ2-7; no definite D call. From germline, CDR1 is SNHLY and CDR2 FYNNEI. Trimming removed 2 bases from V and 3 bases from J, with 5 bases in between. This CDR3 has 12 residues. For the CDR3, the DNA is TGTGCCAGCAGTGAACCCCTCTACGAGCAGTACTTC. Translating gives CASSEPLYEQYF.

The J gene is TRBJ2-3, the V gene TRBV7-6; D not certain. The V gene's germline CDR1 is SGHVS and CDR2 FNYEAQ. The CDR3 has 15 amino acids. The V and J ends lost 3 bases and 0 bases respectively, with 10 bases between them. The CDR3 reads CASSFRSRSTDTQYF. CDR3 coding DNA: TGTGCCAGCAGCTTCCGATCCCGGAGCACAGATACGCAGTATTTT.

V gene TRBV27 combines with J gene TRBJ2-5; 10 bases are a match to TRBD2. The DNA matches TRBJ2-7 better at its end, which makes the J call doubtful. The V gene's germline CDR1 is MNHEY and CDR2 SMNVEV (reference sequence). The CDR3 has 15 amino acids. In DNA form, the CDR3 reads TGTGCCAGCAGACTTAGCGGGAGGTCACTCTACGAGCAGTACTTC. Amino acids: CASRLSGRSLYEQYF.

V and J are TRBV6-6 and TRBJ1-2; D remains unclear. V was clipped by 4 bases and J by 12 bases, with 12 bases between them. Germline V lookup: CDR1 MNHNY, CDR2 SVGAGI (reference sequence). The CDR3 runs 11 residues. The CDR3 protein is CASSSTGSHTF. The CDR3 coding sequence is TGTGCCAGCAGTTCAACCGGGTCCCACACCTTC.

This chain joins TRBV6-4 and TRBJ2-3; 8 positions agree with TRBD2. Germline V gene sequence: CDR1 MRHNA, CDR2 SNTAGT. V lost 3 bases and J lost 3; bases outside the gene matches: 5. This CDR3 spans 15 amino acids. The CDR3 here is CASSEMAGGTDTQYF. The CDR3 DNA reads TGTGCCAGCAGTGAGATGGCGGGAGGTACAGATACGCAGTATTTT.

The V call is TRBV7-2, the J call TRBJ1-4; no definite D call. V dropped 1 base and J dropped 0 bases, with 9 bases sitting between them. CDR1 and CDR2 from the germline V gene are SGHTA and FQGNSA. CDR3 size: 16 residues. The CDR3 loop is CASSLGQSATNEKLFF. The CDR3 DNA follows: TGTGCCAGCAGCTTAGGGCAGAGCGCAACTAATGAAAAACTGTTTTTT.

V usage is TRBV6-6 and J usage is TRBJ1-3, with D possibly being TRBD1 (5 bases). Germline V CDR1 and CDR2: MNHNY, SVGAGI (reference sequence). This CDR3 has 15 residues. V lost 5 bases and J 0 bases, leaving 11 bases between the germline ends. CDR3: CASSATGYSGNTIYF. Here the CDR3 DNA reads TGTGCCAGCAGTGCAACAGGCTACTCTGGAAACACCATATATTTT.

This chain uses TRBV5-1 with TRBJ2-7; TRBD1 aligns across 7 bases. Germline assignment: CDR1 SGHRS and CDR2 YFSETQ. V was clipped by 4 bases and J by 4 bases; unmatched bases: 8. This CDR3 comprises 14 residues. The CDR3 is CASSPPGQKYEQYF. The CDR3 DNA reads TGCGCCAGCAGCCCGCCGGGACAGAAATACGAGCAGTACTTC.

The chain combines TRBV9 with TRBJ2-3; TRBD2 is a possible D gene (6 bases). With 1 base removed from V and 4 bases from J, the gap between germline ends came to 16 bases. The CDR3 runs to 16 residues. Germline V lookup: CDR1 SGDLS, CDR2 YYNGEE. The DNA for the CDR3 is TGTGCCAGCAGCGTACTTCCGGAGGGAAGCTCAGATACGCAGTATTTT. As protein: CASSVLPEGSSDTQYF. The full variable domain, completed using reference TRBV9 and TRBJ2-3, is DSGVTQTPKHLITATGQRVTLRCSPRSGDLSVYWYQQSLDQGLQFLIQYYNGEERAKGNILERFSAQQFPDLHSELNLSSLELGDSALYFCASSVLPEGSSDTQYFGPGTRLTVL.

The genes are TRBV25-1 and TRBJ2-3; the D is unclear. CDR3 length equals 14 residues. From germline, CDR1 is MGHDK and CDR2 SYGVNS. Trimming took 0 bases from V and 6 from J, leaving 10 bases between them. CDR3 protein: CASSEYGPFDTQYF. As DNA, the CDR3 is TGTGCCAGCAGTGAATATGGGCCTTTTGATACGCAGTATTTT.

The chain combines TRBV28 with TRBJ1-1; the D gene is possibly TRBD1 (6 bases). This CDR3 spans 12 amino acids. CDR1 and CDR2 (germline): MDHEN, SYDVKM. Trimming took 4 bases from V and 10 from J, leaving 13 bases between them. Here the CDR3 DNA reads TGTGCCAGCAGTTCACCTGGACAGCGAGCTTTCTTT. Its translation: CASSSPGQRAFF.

This clone occurred once. This chain uses TRBV4-3 with TRBJ2-7, with 7 nucleotides matching TRBD2. Germline V gives CDR1 LGHNA, CDR2 YSLEER. CDR3 length: 13 amino acids. The V gene end was trimmed by 5 bases and the J gene end by 5 bases; junction bases not matched to a gene: 6. CDR3: CASSGEGIDEQYF. In DNA, the CDR3 is TGCGCCAGCAGCGGGGAGGGGATCGACGAGCAGTACTTC.

The chain employs TRBV10-2 and TRBJ1-2; D is unclear. This CDR3 is built from 18 residues. The V gene lost 3 bases and the J gene lost 4 bases, with 24 bases spanning the gap. Germline V CDR1 and CDR2: WSHSY, SAAADI. The CDR3 DNA reads as TGCGCCAGCAGTGACCTATTTCGGACTCTCAAGGGTGGCTATGGCTACACCTTC. Residues: CASSDLFRTLKGGYGYTF.

The chain recombines TRBV4-3 with TRBJ2-7; TRBD2 matches 11 bases. CDR1 and CDR2 from the germline V gene are LGHNA and YSLEER. The CDR3 runs 14 residues. V lost 3 bases and J lost 7; bases outside the gene matches: 5. CDR3 sequence: CASSQSGLAGEQYF. The CDR3 DNA reads as TGCGCCAGCAGCCAGTCTGGACTAGCGGGTGAGCAGTACTTC.

The genes are TRBV4-3 and TRBJ1-5, with 8 bases that match TRBD1. CDR1 and CDR2 (germline): LGHNA, YSLEER. Losses at the gene ends were 3 bases for V and 7 bases for J; bases not matched to a gene: 8. The CDR3 covers 15 residues. The CDR3 protein is CASSQETGVKQPQHF. The CDR3 coding sequence is TGCGCCAGCAGCCAGGAGACAGGGGTGAAACAGCCCCAGCATTTT.

V usage is TRBV12-5 and J usage is TRBJ2-7, with D possibly being TRBD1 (6 bases). Between the trimmed V and J ends, which lost 8 bases and 4 bases, there was a span of 12 bases. The germline gives CDR1 LGHNT, CDR2 FRNRAP. This CDR3 region has 12 residues. CDR3 protein: CASSGDLYEQYF. CDR3 coding DNA: TGTGCTAGTTCAGGGGACCTTTACGAGCAGTACTTC.

The rearrangement links TRBV27 to TRBJ2-7; 9 nucleotides agree with TRBD1. Germline V CDR1 and CDR2: MNHEY, SMNVEV (reference sequence). Trimming at V came to 2 bases and at J to 0 bases, leaving 8 bases not matched to a gene. The CDR3 length is 17 residues. Written as DNA, the CDR3 is TGTGCCAGCAGTTTACCTTCTTACAGGGGGCGCTCCTACGAGCAGTACTTC. It specifies CASSLPSYRGRSYEQYF.

The chain links TRBV5-1 to TRBJ2-1, with TRBD2 matching over 13 bases. Germline loops: CDR1 SGHRS, CDR2 YFSETQ. The V and J ends lost 1 base and 6 bases, in that order; junction bases with no gene match: 4. This CDR3 contains 16 residues. CDR3 nucleotide sequence: TGCGCCAGCAGCTTGAAGGGGACTAGCGGGGTCAATGAGCAGTTCTTC. Protein: CASSLKGTSGVNEQFF.

This rearrangement joins TRBV6-6 to TRBJ1-2, with 12 bases lining up with TRBD1. This CDR3 comprises 15 residues. The V segment lost 2 bases and the J segment 8 bases; nucleotides outside the gene matches: 6. CDR1 and CDR2 from the germline V gene are MNHNY and SVGAGI (reference sequence). The CDR3 loop is CASSYEGQGARGYTF. The CDR3 bases are TGTGCCAGCAGTTACGAGGGACAGGGGGCGCGCGGCTACACCTTC.

The chain links TRBV30 to TRBJ2-4; TRBD2 might be the D (5 bases). The germline V and J ends were trimmed by 3 bases and 2 bases, with 14 bases remaining between them. CDR1 and CDR2 from the germline V gene are GTSNPN and SVGIG (reference sequence). The CDR3 has 15 amino acids. The CDR3 sequence: CAWSPGVGTKNIQYF. For the CDR3, the DNA is TGTGCCTGGAGCCCCGGGGTTGGGACCAAAAACATTCAGTACTTC.

V is TRBV9 and J is TRBJ2-7; TRBD1 aligns across 8 bases. The length of the CDR3 is 14 residues. Per the germline V gene, CDR1 is SGDLS and CDR2 is YYNGEE. After removal of 1 base from V and 5 bases from J, the junction contained 5 bases not matched to a gene. CDR3 sequence (DNA): TGTGCCAGCAGCGTACAGGGGGCGCGAGACGAGCAGTACTTC. It yields the protein CASSVQGARDEQYF.

V is TRBV28 and J is TRBJ2-1; 8 nucleotides line up with TRBD1. The CDR3 is made up of 15 amino acids. Germline CDR1 reads MDHEN; CDR2 reads SYDVKM. V gave up 7 bases and J gave up 6 bases; unmatched junction bases: 11. The CDR3 DNA reads as TGTGCCAGCACCCTAGACGGACAGGGTGCCAATGAGCAGTTCTTC. Amino acid sequence: CASTLDGQGANEQFF.

The V call is TRBV29-1, the J call TRBJ1-2, with D unclear. This CDR3 spans 13 amino acids. Between the trimmed V and J ends, which lost 8 bases and 5 bases, there was a span of 18 bases. The germline V gene has CDR1 SQVTM and CDR2 ANQGSEA. Written as DNA, the CDR3 is TGCAGCACCAAGGCGGCCACCCGGTATGGCTACACCTTC. Translation gives CSTKAATRYGYTF.

The chain carries TRBV30 and TRBJ2-2, with D uncertain. Trimming removed 5 bases at V and 2 bases at J, with 6 bases between. Germline-derived CDR1 and CDR2 are GTSNPN and SVGIG (reference sequence). This CDR3 contains 12 residues. The CDR3 nucleotides read TGTGCCTGGGGGTTAAACACCGGGGAGCTGTTTTTT. Its protein is CAWGLNTGELFF. The full variable domain, in which reference TRBV30 and TRBJ2-2 provide the parts outside the CDR3, is SQTIHQWPATLVQPVGSPLSLECTVEGTSNPNLYWYRQAAGRGLQLLFYSVGIGQISSEVPQNLSASRPQDRQFILSSKKLLLSDSGFYLCAWGLNTGELFFGEGSRLTVL.